The present entry profiles one T cell receptor beta chain with its context. It has no known antigen specificity. No much larger clonotype is one base removed from it; base qualities were not supplied. Enrolling through a virtual design, the prospective study's participants ranged in age from roughly 18 to 95 years and lived across about two dozen United States geographic areas. In the prospective study, participants were assigned to cohorts based on the clinical history participants reported in a screening survey and a study questionnaire. Recovered participants in ImmuneRACE Cohort 3 were defined as having two consecutive negative NP/OP PCR tests, clearance from a healthcare professional, or resolution of symptoms. In the prospective study, mobile phlebotomists collected whole blood, serum and a nasopharyngeal or oropharyngeal swab from each participant. Over a roughly 2-month period, participants in the prospective study had the option of providing additional blood draws and questionnaires. Blood samples from the prospective study were shipped frozen or at room temperature prior to DNA extraction.

V drops 9 bases and J drops 6 bases, leaving 26 bases in between. The CDR3, cysteine through phenylalanine, is 16 amino acids long. Of all the DNA, just the CDR3 is kept, 48 bases in frame from base 1. The germline V gene specifies MDHEN as CDR1 and SYDVKM as CDR2. This sample was included in a study of blood T cell repertoires in COVID-19 (dated by TCRdb to the early 2020s). In terms of the full investigation: Samples from collaborators originated in the United States, Italy and Spain and spanned both the acute and convalescent phases of COVID-19. HLA class I and class II types, where available, came from metadata supplied by the sample provider rather than from assay-based typing. The sample metadata nearly always contained a de-identified subject ID, COVID-19 status, age in years and sex. The repertoires were released in a freely available public database intended as a resource for research on the immune response to SARS-CoV-2. The material from the prospective study consisted of cDNA or gDNA derived from T cells, B-cell-depleted T cells, or PBMCs. Subjects who had been exposed to COVID-19, were actively infected with it, or had recovered from it provided the deeply sampled blood TCRbeta repertoires that made up the dataset. Samples were obtained from the ongoing ImmuneRACE study (first 160 participants) and from about 1,300 subjects provided by 6 global collaborators.

What the study reported, not specific to this receptor: How much clinical and demographic metadata was included differed by source and by participant, and the metadata was provided uncurated.

TCRbeta CDR3 regions were amplified from genomic DNA by means of the immunoSEQ Assay, a bias-controlled multiplex PCR. Processing in the source paper ran as follows. Nucleated cell counts per sample were estimated from amplification of reference gene primers within the assay. Sequence reads were collapsed and filtered to measure the absolute abundance of every unique TCRbeta CDR3 rearrangement. For each sample, productive Simpson clonality was calculated by taking the square root of Simpson's diversity index across productive rearrangements. This immuneACCESS table, as held by TCRdb, lists in-frame sequences with V and J called but not all clones. Of the missing ones, under half trace to an unresolved V gene in checked studies; the others have no known cause. That table supplies the V and J calls and clone size; D and trimming were determined from the DNA. The sample table lists over 250,000 clones, around 91% of them with a count of one. Jointly, the top ten make up around 2% of the sample.

The sample consisted of PBMCs or T cells enriched from blood (not recorded which). This receptor was taken from a woman under 30 who had recovered from COVID-19. The rearranged chain carries TRBV28 and TRBJ1-1; no confident D gene assignment can be made. CDR3 sequence: CASTPRAWRSWSEAFF. The nucleotides are TGTGCCAGTACTCCCCGCGCCTGGCGGTCCTGGTCTGAAGCTTTCTTT.